Following are 31 T cell receptor beta chains from one sample sequenced in a study of cytomegalovirus exposure and HLA in healthy donors. PCR used 60 Vbeta primers and 13 Jbeta primers. The method was immunoSEQ multiplex PCR; TCRdb's version includes in-frame clones alone and lacks a portion of them. The profile shows about 190,000 clones, approximately 86% of them singletons. Source material: PBMCs. The source of these receptors is a woman aged 18-29 years in good health and CMV-seronegative.

The rearrangement links TRBV28 to TRBJ1-6; tentatively, D is TRBD1 (6 bases). The CDR3 is 13 amino acids. Germline CDR1 MDHEN, CDR2 SYDVKM. The ends were cut back, 4 bases at V and 7 bases at J, with 8 bases in the middle. The CDR3 protein is CASSSGVNSPLHF. CDR3 in DNA: TGTGCCAGCAGTTCAGGGGTGAATTCACCCCTCCACTTT.

The chain recombines TRBV7-3 with TRBJ2-3; 7 nucleotides line up with TRBD1. Per the germline V gene, CDR1 is SGHTA and CDR2 is FQGTGA. Trimming removed 5 bases from V and 1 base from J; junction bases left unmatched: 6. This CDR3 has 15 amino acids. The CDR3 nucleotides read TGTGCCAGCAGCCCGCGCGGACAGGGCACAGATACGCAGTATTTT. It encodes CASSPRGQGTDTQYF.

In its sample, this clone was seen once. The rearrangement uses TRBV28 and TRBJ2-2; D gene uncertain. Trimming shortened V by 6 bases and J by 7 bases, and 9 bases separated the two germline ends. CDR1 is MDHEN, CDR2 SYDVKM, per germline. This CDR3 is built from 12 residues. CDR3 nucleotide sequence: TGTGCCAGCAGCTGGCAGGTCGGGGAGCTGTTTTTT. It yields the protein CASSWQVGELFF.

The rearrangement links TRBV29-1 to TRBJ2-3; 7 positions match TRBD2. Germline values: CDR1 SQVTM, CDR2 ANQGSEA. The CDR3 is 13 amino acids. Trimming cost V 7 bases and J 2 bases; bases outside gene matches: 6. CDR3 region: CSAVSGATDTQYF. For the CDR3, the DNA is TGCAGCGCCGTGAGCGGGGCCACAGATACGCAGTATTTT.

The genes are TRBV6-4 and TRBJ1-1; the D gene is possibly TRBD1 (6 bases). V gave up 7 bases and J gave up 0 bases, with 18 bases separating them. The CDR3 covers 16 residues. Looked up from germline, CDR1 is MRHNA and CDR2 is SNTAGT. The CDR3 is CASTPLEGVLNTEAFF. For the CDR3, the DNA is TGTGCCAGCACCCCCCTCGAGGGGGTCTTGAACACTGAAGCTTTCTTT.

V is TRBV7-9 and J is TRBJ1-2, with TRBD1 matching over 8 bases. CDR1 is SEHNR and CDR2 is FQNEAQ in the germline V gene (reference sequence). This CDR3 is built from 15 residues. The trim removed 3 bases at V and 4 bases at J, leaving 7 bases unmatched. CDR3 DNA: TGTGCCAGCAGCTTCGGGACAGGCGACATCTATGGCTACACCTTC. As protein: CASSFGTGDIYGYTF.

V usage is TRBV5-1 and J usage is TRBJ1-1; D is perhaps TRBD1 (5 bases). Germline CDR1 reads SGHRS; CDR2 reads YFSETQ. The CDR3 sequence is 13 residues long. V gave up 1 base and J gave up 4 bases, with 8 bases separating them. CDR3 amino acids: CASSLSGATEAFF. The CDR3 region has the DNA TGCGCCAGCAGCTTGTCTGGGGCCACTGAAGCTTTCTTT.

This clone has only one observation. The V call is TRBV15, the J call TRBJ1-2; TRBD1 matches at 9 bases. With V trimmed by 0 bases and J by 4 bases, 15 bases remained unmatched. CDR1 and CDR2 (germline): LNHNV, YYDKDF (reference sequence). The CDR3 runs to 19 residues. CDR3 protein: CATSREVGTGLLSPYGYTF. Written as DNA, the CDR3 is TGTGCCACCAGCAGAGAAGTCGGGACAGGGCTTCTCTCCCCCTATGGCTACACCTTC.

This clone was observed a single time. For the CDR3, the DNA is TGTGCCAGCAGTGAAGTGGGAGTCCGGGACACCATATATTTT. It translates to CASSEVGVRDTIYF. V usage is TRBV6-1 and J usage is TRBJ1-3; no firm D call. This CDR3 spans 14 amino acids. V lost 1 base to trimming and J lost 8 bases, with 12 bases between them. Germline V gene sequence: CDR1 MNHNS, CDR2 SASEGT.

The CDR3 sequence: CASSRTLAGADTQYF. CDR3 DNA sequence: TGTGCCAGTAGTCGGACATTAGCTGGAGCAGATACGCAGTATTTT. J is TRBJ2-3 and V is TRBV19, with a possible D match to TRBD1 (5 bases). This CDR3 spans 15 amino acids. Germline V gene sequence: CDR1 LNHDA, CDR2 SQIVND (reference sequence). The V end lost 5 bases, the J end lost 4 bases, and 16 bases lay between the germline ends.

This rearrangement joins TRBV4-1 to TRBJ2-5, with a possible D match to TRBD2 (5 bases). The CDR3 contains 16 residues. V lost 4 bases and J lost 5, with 20 bases in between. Germline CDR1 is MGHRA and CDR2 is YSYEKL. CDR3 nucleotides: TGCGCCAGCAGCCCCTTGCACAGACGACTAACCGAGACCCAGTACTTC. This codes for CASSPLHRRLTETQYF.

The chain carries TRBV5-1 and TRBJ1-2; 11 bases map to TRBD1. Unmatched junction bases numbered 10, after V lost 3 bases and J lost 6 bases. Germline V CDR1 and CDR2: SGHRS, YFSETQ. This CDR3 spans 16 amino acids. The CDR3 loop reads CASSSGQGGVRNGYTF. CDR3 sequence (DNA): TGCGCCAGCAGCTCGGGACAGGGGGGCGTCCGGAATGGCTACACCTTC. Using reference TRBV5-1 and TRBJ1-2 for the parts outside the CDR3, the full variable domain is KAGVTQTPRYLIKTRGQQVTLSCSPISGHRSVSWYQQTPGQGLQFLFEYFSETQRNKGNFPGRFSGRQFSNSRSEMNVSTLELGDSALYLCASSSGQGGVRNGYTFGSGTRLTVV.

The rearrangement links TRBV11-3 to TRBJ2-4; tentatively, D is TRBD2 (6 bases). The CDR3 covers 15 residues. V was shortened by 7 bases and J by 0 bases, with 13 bases between the two germline ends. Germline lookup yields CDR1 SGHNT and CDR2 YENEEA. The CDR3 DNA is TGTGCCAGCAAGGAGGAGGGGTTAGCCAAAAACATTCAGTACTTC. Its translation is CASKEEGLAKNIQYF.

V is TRBV9 and J is TRBJ1-5, with TRBD1 matching over 9 bases. The CDR3 extends over 16 amino acids. V was clipped by 4 bases and J by 5 bases; unmatched bases: 10. The germline gives CDR1 SGDLS, CDR2 YYNGEE. Here the CDR3 reads CASSPFGDREHQPQHF. The CDR3 bases are TGTGCCAGCAGCCCCTTCGGGGACAGGGAACATCAGCCCCAGCATTTT.

This clone showed up just a few times. This chain uses TRBV19 with TRBJ2-5; D unclear. This CDR3 has 14 amino acids. Trimming removed 3 bases at V and 2 bases at J, with 10 bases between. Looked up from germline, CDR1 is LNHDA and CDR2 is SQIVND (reference sequence). The CDR3 DNA follows: TGTGCCAGTAGTATTGACGGCGGTCAAGAGACCCAGTACTTC. It is translated as CASSIDGGQETQYF. Full variable domain (rest looked up from reference TRBV19 and TRBJ2-5): DGGITQSPKYLFRKEGQNVTLSCEQNLNHDAMYWYRQDPGQGLRLIYYSQIVNDFQKGDIAEGYSVSREKKESFPLTVTSAQKNPTAFYLCASSIDGGQETQYFGPGTRLLVL.

This clone has a single count. V gene TRBV28 combines with J gene TRBJ2-1, with 11 nucleotides matching TRBD2. Germline V gene lookup returns CDR1 MDHEN and CDR2 SYDVKM. Trimming at V came to 7 bases and at J to 8 bases, leaving 10 bases not matched to a gene. The CDR3 runs to 15 residues. Here the CDR3 reads CASNFVAGGPDEQFF. CDR3 sequence (DNA): TGTGCCAGCAATTTCGTAGCGGGAGGGCCGGATGAGCAGTTCTTC.

The chain recombines TRBV7-9 with TRBJ1-1, with D possibly matching TRBD1 (6 bases). Trimming removed 3 bases from V and 1 base from J, with 9 bases in between. This CDR3 spans 14 amino acids. The germline V gene encodes CDR1 SEHNR and CDR2 FQNEAQ (reference sequence). CDR3 nucleotides: TGTGCCAGCAGCTTGCGGACAGAGAACACTGAAGCTTTCTTT. Translation gives CASSLRTENTEAFF.

V gene TRBV28 combines with J gene TRBJ1-1; weak D call: TRBD1 (5 bases). There are 14 residues in the CDR3. Trimming took off 2 bases at V and 7 bases at J, with 14 bases between the two ends. The germline CDR1 and CDR2 sequences are MDHEN and SYDVKM. CDR3 DNA: TGTGCCAGCAGTTTAATCCGGGACTTGGGTGAAGCTTTCTTT. Encoded protein: CASSLIRDLGEAFF.

This rearrangement joins TRBV5-6 to TRBJ1-2; D may be TRBD1 (6 bases). The germline V gene has CDR1 SGHDT and CDR2 YYEEEE. Between the trimmed V and J ends, which lost 5 bases and 7 bases, there was a span of 12 bases. This CDR3 region has 12 residues. The CDR3 DNA reads TGTGCCAGCAGGCTTGCACAGGGTGGCTACACCTTC. Its translation: CASRLAQGGYTF.

The chain employs TRBV27 and TRBJ1-1, with 8 nucleotides matching TRBD1. The CDR3 contains 20 residues. Germline CDR1 is MNHEY and CDR2 is SMNVEV (reference sequence). With V trimmed by 6 bases and J by 0 bases, 21 bases remained unmatched. The CDR3 is CASSFKPNTGGRSMNTEAFF. The DNA of the CDR3 is TGTGCCAGCAGCTTCAAACCAAACACAGGGGGGAGATCCATGAACACTGAAGCTTTCTTT.

This clone appeared a single time. The chain couples TRBV4-3 to TRBJ2-2; D gene ambiguous. Germline V CDR1 and CDR2: LGHNA, YSLEER. There are 16 residues in the CDR3. V was cut by 4 bases and J by 0 bases, with 12 bases left in between. The CDR3 coding sequence is TGCGCCAGCAGCCGGTTTACGCCTACGAACACCGGGGAGCTGTTTTTT. Encoded protein: CASSRFTPTNTGELFF.

The rearrangement uses TRBV9 and TRBJ2-3; D is unclear. The CDR3 runs 11 residues. V dropped 4 bases and J dropped 5 bases, with 5 bases sitting between them. Germline V lookup: CDR1 SGDLS, CDR2 YYNGEE. This CDR3 is CASSREDTQYF. CDR3 sequence (DNA): TGTGCCAGCAGCCGAGAAGATACGCAGTATTTT.

The chain couples TRBV2 to TRBJ2-1; D is possibly TRBD2 (6 bases). Trimming took off 6 bases at V and 9 bases at J, with 9 bases between the two ends. The CDR3 runs 11 residues. Germline V CDR1 and CDR2: SNHLY, FYNNEI. Here the CDR3 DNA reads TGTGCCAGCAGGGGAGGTGGTGAGCAGTTCTTC. Encoded protein: CASRGGGEQFF.

Written as DNA, the CDR3 is TGTGCCAGCAGCTTCATAGGGGAGGATTCACCCCTCCACTTT. Translating it yields CASSFIGEDSPLHF. This chain uses TRBV7-2 with TRBJ1-6; possibly TRBD1 for D (5 bases). CDR1 and CDR2 (germline): SGHTA, FQGNSA. CDR3 length equals 14 residues. The V end was cut by 3 bases, the J end by 8 bases, with 11 bases between.

This clone is a singleton in its sample. The rearrangement uses TRBV5-4 and TRBJ1-2; TRBD1 aligns across 8 bases. Looked up from germline, CDR1 is SGHNT and CDR2 is YYREEE (reference sequence). V gave up 3 bases and J gave up 5 bases; unmatched junction bases: 9. The CDR3 loop spans 15 amino acids. The CDR3 is CASSSGQVYPYGYTF. In nucleotides, the CDR3 is TGTGCCAGCAGCTCGGGACAGGTCTATCCTTATGGCTACACCTTC. The full variable domain, with the rest looked up from reference TRBV5-4 and TRBJ1-2, is ETGVTQSPTHLIKTRGQQVTLRCSSQSGHNTVSWYQQALGQGPQFIFQYYREEENGRGNFPPRFSGLQFPNYSSELNVNALELDDSALYLCASSSGQVYPYGYTFGSGTRLTVV.

This sequence joins TRBV7-2 and TRBJ2-1, with 13 bases that match TRBD2. V was pared by 4 bases and J by 0 bases, with 9 bases of the junction left unmatched. The CDR3 runs 19 residues. Germline V gene lookup returns CDR1 SGHTA and CDR2 FQGNSA. The CDR3 sequence is CASSSPTSGGLSSYNEQFF. The CDR3 DNA is TGTGCCAGCAGCTCCCCGACTAGCGGGGGGCTAAGCTCCTACAATGAGCAGTTCTTC.

This clone was seen a handful of times. This chain joins TRBV7-3 and TRBJ2-1; 9 nucleotides match TRBD2. The CDR3 has 17 residues. CDR1 SGHTA and CDR2 FQGTGA come from the germline V gene. The V and J ends lost 5 bases and 10 bases, in that order; junction bases with no gene match: 18. Written as DNA, the CDR3 is TGTGCCAGCAGCCCCTCCACCCTAGCGGGGAAGACCCCGGAGCAGTTCTTC. Translated, it gives CASSPSTLAGKTPEQFF.

The chain links TRBV19 to TRBJ1-5, with TRBD1 identical over 8 bases. Germline trimming cut 6 bases from V and 4 bases from J; bases unmatched to any gene: 5. The CDR3 extends over 14 amino acids. Germline V lookup: CDR1 LNHDA, CDR2 SQIVND (reference sequence). CDR3 region: CASRRQGLNQPQHF. In nucleotides, the CDR3 is TGTGCCAGTAGGAGACAGGGGTTGAATCAGCCCCAGCATTTT.

V gene TRBV11-3 combines with J gene TRBJ2-5; 9 bases are a match to TRBD1. Trimming cost V 1 base and J 5 bases; bases outside gene matches: 2. This CDR3 has 14 amino acids. Germline loops: CDR1 SGHNT, CDR2 YENEEA. This CDR3 is CASSLGDRGETQYF. DNA of the CDR3: TGTGCCAGCAGCTTAGGCGACAGGGGGGAGACCCAGTACTTC.

V is TRBV11-3 and J is TRBJ2-5; 7 bases fit TRBD1. Trimming took 5 bases from V and 1 from J; bases not matched to a gene: 4. The germline V gene has CDR1 SGHNT and CDR2 YENEEA. This CDR3 contains 14 residues. The CDR3 region is CASSRDRAQETQYF. The CDR3 coding sequence is TGTGCCAGCAGCCGTGACAGGGCCCAAGAGACCCAGTACTTC. The variable domain in full, with the rest retrieved from reference TRBV11-3 and TRBJ2-5, is EAGVVQSPRYKIIEKKQPVAFWCNPISGHNTLYWYLQNLGQGPELLIRYENEEAVDDSQLPKDRFSAERLKGVDSTLKIQPAELGDSAVYLCASSRDRAQETQYFGPGTRLLVL.

V and J are TRBV6-5 and TRBJ2-7, with 8 positions matching TRBD1. Trimming took 0 bases from V and 3 from J; bases not matched to a gene: 7. The CDR3 sequence is 16 residues long. Germline CDR1 MNHEY, CDR2 SVGAGI. For the CDR3, the DNA is TGTGCCAGCAGTTACTCCCGGACAGGGCTCCTCTACGAGCAGTACTTC. Translating gives CASSYSRTGLLYEQYF.